These 31 T cell receptor beta chains share one sample of origin, sequenced in a study of PD-1 blockade in classical Hodgkin lymphoma. All patients experienced relapse after autologous stem cell transplantation, and brentuximab vedotin exposure was variable. Using immunoSEQ multiplex PCR, the repertoire was profiled, and TCRdb retains in-frame clones only, with some absent. The table has some 100,000 clones, about nine tenths seen once. This specimen was peripheral blood mononuclear cells (PBMCs), taken at baseline. All receptors come from a human donor with classical Hodgkin lymphoma.

The chain combines TRBV19 with TRBJ1-2; no clear D gene. V was cut by 6 bases and J by 3 bases, with 11 bases left in between. CDR1 and CDR2 from the germline V gene are LNHDA and SQIVND (reference sequence). The CDR3 has 13 amino acids. The DNA of the CDR3 is TGTGCCAGTAGCGTGGACGTTTACTATGGCTACACCTTC. Its protein product is CASSVDVYYGYTF.

The V call is TRBV5-1, the J call TRBJ1-1; a weak D match, TRBD1 (5 bases). This CDR3 has 13 amino acids. CDR1 and CDR2 (germline): SGHRS, YFSETQ. V lost 2 bases, J lost 6 bases, and 11 bases lay in between. CDR3 nucleotide sequence: TGCGCCAGCAGCTTTACACCGGGGGCTGAAGCTTTCTTT. Translation: CASSFTPGAEAFF.

J is TRBJ2-7 and V is TRBV27, with 14 bases lining up with TRBD2. There are 15 residues in the CDR3. Germline V gene data show CDR1 as MNHEY and CDR2 as SMNVEV (reference sequence). Trimming removed 3 bases from V and 6 bases from J; junction bases left unmatched: 4. The CDR3 loop reads CASSLTSGRDGEQYF. CDR3 bases: TGTGCCAGCAGTTTGACTAGCGGGAGGGATGGCGAGCAGTACTTC.

This clone came up once. V is TRBV18 and J is TRBJ1-1, with D unresolved. Germline V gene sequence: CDR1 KGHSH, CDR2 LQKENI. V gave up 1 base and J gave up 0 bases, with 3 bases separating them. CDR3 size: 13 residues. In nucleotides, the CDR3 is TGTGCCAGCTCACCACAGTTGAACACTGAAGCTTTCTTT. This encodes CASSPQLNTEAFF.

V usage is TRBV28 and J usage is TRBJ1-3; TRBD1 matches at 9 bases. CDR1 and CDR2 (germline): MDHEN, SYDVKM. The CDR3 has 13 residues. V shed 6 bases, J shed 4 bases, and the junction held 1 base outside the gene matches. CDR3: CASRGTGGNTIYF. Written as DNA, the CDR3 is TGTGCCAGCAGAGGGACAGGGGGAAACACCATATATTTT.

The chain couples TRBV5-1 to TRBJ2-5; D might be TRBD1 (5 bases). This CDR3 has 15 amino acids. V lost 0 bases and J lost 5, with 14 bases in between. Germline assignment: CDR1 SGHRS and CDR2 YFSETQ. Here the CDR3 reads CASSLAVRVRETQYF. The DNA of the CDR3 is TGCGCCAGCAGCTTGGCAGTCAGGGTCCGGGAGACCCAGTACTTC.

The chain employs TRBV7-3 and TRBJ2-6; no definite D call. This CDR3 region has 14 residues. Trimming cost V 6 bases and J 3 bases, with 9 bases left between them. Germline V gene data show CDR1 as SGHTA and CDR2 as FQGTGA. The CDR3 loop reads CASSPPGGANVLTF. As DNA, the CDR3 is TGTGCCAGCAGTCCTCCCGGTGGGGCCAACGTCCTGACTTTC.

The V and J genes are TRBV19 and TRBJ2-1; weak D call: TRBD2 (5 bases). CDR1 LNHDA and CDR2 SQIVND come from the germline V gene (reference sequence). Trimming took 3 bases from V and 2 from J, leaving 14 bases between them. CDR3 length equals 16 residues. The CDR3, as DNA: TGTGCCAGTAGTATTGAGGGCGACGGCCCCTACAATGAGCAGTTCTTC. This codes for CASSIEGDGPYNEQFF.

The chain couples TRBV19 to TRBJ2-5; 15 bases are shared with TRBD2. This CDR3 region has 16 residues. Per germline, CDR1 LNHDA and CDR2 SQIVND (reference sequence). Trimming removed 4 bases from V and 5 bases from J; junction bases left unmatched: 5. The chain's CDR3 is CASSRTSGRAIETQYF. CDR3 bases: TGTGCCAGTAGTAGGACTAGCGGGAGGGCCATCGAGACCCAGTACTTC.

V gene TRBV7-3 combines with J gene TRBJ1-1; 8 positions match TRBD1. This CDR3 spans 15 amino acids. Per the germline V gene, CDR1 is SGHTA and CDR2 is FQGTGA. V lost 2 bases, J lost 2 bases, and 4 bases stayed unmatched. CDR3 in amino acids: CASSLQGQVNTEAFF. The CDR3, as DNA: TGTGCCAGCAGCTTACAGGGACAGGTAAACACTGAAGCTTTCTTT.

The V call is TRBV6-5, the J call TRBJ1-1, with D hard to call. CDR1 and CDR2 from the germline V gene are MNHEY and SVGAGI. Trimming removed 10 bases at V and 6 bases at J, with 9 bases between. The CDR3 is made up of 10 amino acids. CDR3 region: CAIARSEAFF. CDR3 nucleotide sequence: TGTGCCATCGCAAGGTCTGAAGCTTTCTTT.

This clone was observed once. The chain carries TRBV7-8 and TRBJ1-2; maybe TRBD1 (5 bases). Germline values: CDR1 SGHVS, CDR2 FQNEAQ. The V gene lost 1 base and the J gene lost 5 bases, with 14 bases spanning the gap. CDR3 size: 15 residues. The CDR3 DNA reads as TGTGCCAGCAGCTTAGGGGCAGGGTGGGGATATGGCTACACCTTC. Its translation: CASSLGAGWGYGYTF.

This sequence joins TRBV5-5 and TRBJ2-7; D is ambiguous. Germline V gene data show CDR1 as SGHKS and CDR2 as YYEKEE (reference sequence). V was clipped by 3 bases and J by 2 bases, with 6 bases between them. There are 12 residues in the CDR3. The CDR3 nucleotides are TGTGCCAGCAGCTCCGGAACCTACGAGCAGTACTTC. Translation: CASSSGTYEQYF.

The chain joins TRBV2 to TRBJ2-2; TRBD1 agrees at 9 bases. The length of the CDR3 is 14 residues. Germline-derived CDR1 and CDR2 are SNHLY and FYNNEI. The J segment lost 9 bases and the V segment lost 5 bases, leaving 7 bases of the junction unmatched. The CDR3 region is CASSPGTGKRELFF. The CDR3 coding sequence is TGTGCCAGCAGTCCCGGGACAGGGAAGCGGGAGCTGTTTTTT.

As DNA, the CDR3 is TGTGCCAGCAGTTACGATGGAGTACGGGCCGGGGAGCTGTTTTTT. Its protein is CASSYDGVRAGELFF. This chain connects TRBV6-5 to TRBJ2-2; D remains unclear. V was pared by 2 bases and J by 6 bases, with 13 bases between. Germline loops: CDR1 MNHEY, CDR2 SVGAGI. This CDR3 has 15 amino acids.

The chain links TRBV28 to TRBJ1-1, with D perhaps TRBD1 (6 bases). Germline CDR1 MDHEN, CDR2 SYDVKM. The V end lost 6 bases, the J end lost 4 bases, and 9 bases lay between the germline ends. The CDR3 runs 12 residues. Written as DNA, the CDR3 is TGTGCCAGCAGGAAAGGGGGCACTGAAGCTTTCTTT. As protein: CASRKGGTEAFF.

V gene TRBV25-1 combines with J gene TRBJ2-5; no reliable D call. Germline CDR1 MGHDK, CDR2 SYGVNS. The germline V and J ends were trimmed by 5 bases and 5 bases, with 3 bases remaining between them. This CDR3 spans 10 amino acids. This CDR3 is CASSFETQYF. CDR3 sequence (DNA): TGTGCCAGCAGTTTTGAGACCCAGTACTTC. Complete variable domain (other parts from reference TRBV25-1 and TRBJ2-5): EADIYQTPRYLVIGTGKKITLECSQTMGHDKMYWYQQDPGMELHLIHYSYGVNSTEKGDLSSESTVSRIRTEHFPLTLESARPSHTSQYLCASSFETQYFGPGTRLLVL.

V is TRBV7-9 and J is TRBJ1-2, with 8 bases that match TRBD1. Unmatched junction bases numbered 5, after V lost 1 base and J lost 7 bases. Per germline, CDR1 SEHNR and CDR2 FQNEAQ (reference sequence). There are 14 residues in the CDR3. The CDR3 reads CASSLVGRGLGYTF. CDR3 in DNA: TGTGCCAGCAGCTTAGTTGGCAGGGGGCTTGGCTACACCTTC.

The chain combines TRBV19 with TRBJ1-2; the D is unclear. The germline V gene has CDR1 LNHDA and CDR2 SQIVND (reference sequence). This CDR3 spans 14 amino acids. V shed 6 bases and J shed 8 bases, with 19 bases lying between them. The chain's CDR3 is CASRDILGLQGYTF. CDR3 DNA: TGTGCCAGTAGGGATATATTGGGGTTGCAAGGCTACACCTTC.

The V and J genes are TRBV30 and TRBJ1-3; D not certain. Germline CDR1 GTSNPN, CDR2 SVGIG (reference sequence). Trimming took off 3 bases at V and 4 bases at J, with 13 bases between the two ends. This CDR3 is 14 amino acids long. The CDR3 sequence is CAWRSFRGGNTIYF. The CDR3 DNA reads TGTGCCTGGAGGAGCTTTAGAGGGGGAAACACCATATATTTT.

V usage is TRBV15 and J usage is TRBJ1-1; 7 nucleotides align to TRBD1. Per germline, CDR1 LNHNV and CDR2 YYDKDF (reference sequence). This CDR3 spans 16 amino acids. The junction had 11 bases not matched to a gene; V was cut back by 3 bases and J by 4 bases. CDR3 nucleotide sequence: TGTGCCACCAGCAGCAGACAGGGAAGGATGCTCACTGAAGCTTTCTTT. Translated, it gives CATSSRQGRMLTEAFF. Supplemented by reference TRBV15 and TRBJ1-1, the full variable domain reads DAMVIQNPRYQVTQFGKPVTLSCSQTLNHNVMYWYQQKSSQAPKLLFHYYDKDFNNEADTPDNFQSRRPNTSFCFLDIRSPGLGDTAMYLCATSSRQGRMLTEAFFGQGTRLTVV.

This chain connects TRBV30 to TRBJ2-1; TRBD2 matches 13 bases. The CDR3 consists of 17 residues. The germline V gene has CDR1 GTSNPN and CDR2 SVGIG (reference sequence). The V segment lost 3 bases and the J segment 9 bases; nucleotides outside the gene matches: 14. CDR3 loop: CAWRPFGLAGVGGEQFF. As DNA, the CDR3 is TGTGCCTGGAGACCATTTGGACTAGCGGGAGTTGGTGGTGAGCAGTTCTTC.

The V call is TRBV7-9, the J call TRBJ1-5; D unresolved. Germline-derived CDR1 and CDR2 are SEHNR and FQNEAQ (reference sequence). CDR3 length: 13 amino acids. Trimming cost V 6 bases and J 3 bases, with 9 bases left between them. The CDR3: CASRDGPNQPQHF. In DNA, the CDR3 is TGTGCCAGCAGGGACGGGCCCAATCAGCCCCAGCATTTT.

In this sample, this clone turned up once. The chain combines TRBV19 with TRBJ2-5; D is ambiguous. V was trimmed by 1 base and J by 4 bases, leaving 16 bases between them. The germline V gene has CDR1 LNHDA and CDR2 SQIVND (reference sequence). The CDR3 is 16 residues long. The DNA for the CDR3 is TGTGCCAGTAGTATAGTGGGGTCCCTTTTTCTAGAGACCCAGTACTTC. Its translation: CASSIVGSLFLETQYF.

The chain recombines TRBV4-1 with TRBJ1-1; 7 bases line up with TRBD1. Germline-derived CDR1 and CDR2 are MGHRA and YSYEKL. The CDR3 is 14 amino acids. J gave up 0 bases and V 3 bases, and 1 base lay outside the gene matches. CDR3 coding DNA: TGCGCCAGCAGCCAGGGACAGATGAACACTGAAGCTTTCTTT. Translation gives CASSQGQMNTEAFF.

The gene calls are TRBV30 and TRBJ1-3; TRBD1 might be the D (5 bases). Trimming removed 0 bases at V and 8 bases at J, with 23 bases between. The CDR3 consists of 17 residues. Germline V gives CDR1 GTSNPN, CDR2 SVGIG (reference sequence). In DNA, the CDR3 is TGTGCCTGGAGTGTACTGGGAACGCAAACTGCGGGGGACACCATATATTTT. This codes for CAWSVLGTQTAGDTIYF.

This clone occurred once. CDR3 in amino acids: CASSPTGAYGYTF. Written as DNA, the CDR3 is TGTGCCAGCAGCCCCACAGGGGCCTATGGCTACACCTTC. The J gene is TRBJ1-2, the V gene TRBV6-5, with 7 bases matching TRBD1. V dropped 6 bases and J dropped 4; count of bases not matched to a gene: 5. This CDR3 is 13 amino acids long. Germline V gene data show CDR1 as MNHEY and CDR2 as SVGAGI.

J is TRBJ1-3 and V is TRBV5-1; TRBD1 matches at 7 bases. V shed 4 bases, J shed 4 bases, and the junction held 17 bases outside the gene matches. The CDR3 totals 18 residues. In germline, CDR1 is SGHRS, CDR2 YFSETQ. The CDR3 region is CASSPGLFSTGTGNTIYF. The CDR3 DNA follows: TGCGCCAGCAGCCCAGGCCTTTTCTCGACAGGGACGGGAAACACCATATATTTT.

The chain employs TRBV25-1 and TRBJ2-1; TRBD2 matches at 10 bases. CDR3 length equals 18 residues. The J segment lost 0 bases and the V segment lost 6 bases, leaving 11 bases of the junction unmatched. Germline V gene lookup returns CDR1 MGHDK and CDR2 SYGVNS. DNA of the CDR3: TGTGCCAGCAGGGGCAGGGAGGTAGCGGGAGGCTCCTACAATGAGCAGTTCTTC. Translation gives CASRGREVAGGSYNEQFF.

CDR3 nucleotide sequence: TGTGCCAGAAGCTTGAGGCTAGTCTTGGATGCCCAAGAGACCCAGTACTTC. This translates into CARSLRLVLDAQETQYF. The chain combines TRBV5-3 with TRBJ2-5; D uncertain. TRBV5-3 is classed as an ORF, of uncertain function. The CDR3 spans 17 residues. Trimming pared 1 base from V and 1 base from J, leaving 17 bases between.

V and J are TRBV5-1 and TRBJ2-3, with 9 nucleotides matching TRBD2. V shed 2 bases and J 3 bases; nucleotides not matched to a gene: 7. CDR3 length: 16 amino acids. Germline assignment: CDR1 SGHRS and CDR2 YFSETQ. CDR3 DNA sequence: TGCGCCAGCAGCTTACGACTAGCGGAGGGGACAGATACGCAGTATTTT. Amino acids: CASSLRLAEGTDTQYF.